Below, one T cell receptor (beta chain) is given with its context. Its cognate antigen is unknown. Assay: immunoSEQ multiplex PCR; the TCRdb copy retains only in-frame clones and omits some. This sample has 80,000 to 95,000 clones, with approximately 94% found just once. The data are from a study of graft-versus-host responses after intestinal transplantation. This material consisted of unstimulated CD8+ T cells sorted from spleen or lymph node cells, taken before intestinal transplant. The clonotype comes from a human donor who received an intestinal transplant.

CDR3 sequence (DNA): TGTGCCAGCAGTCCCAGGGTTGACTATGAGCAGTTCTTC. Amino acid sequence: CASSPRVDYEQFF. The rearrangement uses TRBV27 and TRBJ2-1, with D possibly TRBD1 on 5 matching bases. The germline CDR1 and CDR2 sequences are MNHEY and SMNVEV (reference sequence). Trimming cost V 5 bases and J 8 bases, with 13 bases left between them. The CDR3 spans 13 residues.